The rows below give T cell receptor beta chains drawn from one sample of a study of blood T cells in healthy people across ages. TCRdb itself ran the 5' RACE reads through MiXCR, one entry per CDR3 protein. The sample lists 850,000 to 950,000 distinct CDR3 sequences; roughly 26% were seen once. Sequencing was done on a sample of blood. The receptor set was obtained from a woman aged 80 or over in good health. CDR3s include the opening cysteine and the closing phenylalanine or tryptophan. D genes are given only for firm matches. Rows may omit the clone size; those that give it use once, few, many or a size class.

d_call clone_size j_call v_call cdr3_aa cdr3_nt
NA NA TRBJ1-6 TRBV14 CASQRGSYNSPLHF TGTGCCAGCCAGCGGGGCTCCTATAATTCACCCCTCCACTTT
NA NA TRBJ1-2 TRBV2 CASNGGAINYGYTF TGTGCCAGCAATGGGGGGGCTATTAACTATGGCTACACCTTC
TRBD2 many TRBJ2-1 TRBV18 CASSGIPGTSGYNEQFF TGTGCCAGCTCAGGGATACCCGGGACTAGCGGCTACAATGAGCAGTTCTTC
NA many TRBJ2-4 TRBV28 CASSFRFGAAKNIQYF TGTGCCAGCAGTTTCAGGTTCGGGGCAGCCAAAAACATTCAGTACTTC
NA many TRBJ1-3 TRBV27 CASRAAGSGNTIYF TGTGCCAGCCGCGCGGCAGGTTCTGGAAACACCATATATTTT
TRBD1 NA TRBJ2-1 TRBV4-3 CASSQENRGPGEQFF TGCGCCAGCAGCCAAGAGAACAGGGGGCCGGGGGAGCAGTTCTTC
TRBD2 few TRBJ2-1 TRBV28 CASSTTTSGAYNEQFF TGTGCCAGCAGCACAACGACTAGCGGGGCCTACAATGAGCAGTTCTTC
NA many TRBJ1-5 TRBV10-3 CAVGGQPQHF TGTGCCGTAGGGGGGCAGCCCCAGCATTTT
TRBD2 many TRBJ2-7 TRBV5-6 CASSLTGLVVEQYF TGTGCCAGCAGCCTAACGGGACTAGTTGTCGAGCAGTACTTC
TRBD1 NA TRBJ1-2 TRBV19 CASRARQGGYGYTF TGTGCCAGTAGGGCCCGGCAGGGGGGCTATGGCTACACCTTC
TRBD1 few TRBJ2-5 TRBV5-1 CASSLGIGTGYRETQYF TGCGCCAGCAGCTTGGGGATTGGGACAGGGTACCGAGAGACCCAGTACTTC
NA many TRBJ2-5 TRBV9 CASSVVGETQYF TGTGCCAGCAGCGTAGTCGGGGAGACCCAGTACTTC
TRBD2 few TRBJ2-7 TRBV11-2 CASSLECTSGVRYEQYF TGTGCCAGCAGCTTAGAGTGCACTAGCGGGGTTCGCTACGAGCAGTACTTC
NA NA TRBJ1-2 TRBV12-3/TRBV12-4 CASSLGGQSSYGYTF TGTGCCAGCAGTTTAGGCGGACAGTCTTCCTATGGCTACACCTTC
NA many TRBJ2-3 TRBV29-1 CSVVAGTATDTQYF TGCAGCGTTGTTGCGGGGACAGCCACAGATACGCAGTATTTT
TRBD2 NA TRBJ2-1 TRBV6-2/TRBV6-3 CASSCSGLAGANHNEQFF TGTGCCAGCAGTTGCTCGGGACTAGCGGGGGCCAACCACAATGAGCAGTTCTTC
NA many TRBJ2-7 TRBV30 CAWSVGRATEQYF TGTGCCTGGAGTGTAGGGCGGGCTACCGAGCAGTACTTC
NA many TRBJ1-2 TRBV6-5 CASSYGAERGYTF TGTGCCAGCAGTTACGGGGCAGAGCGCGGCTACACCTTC
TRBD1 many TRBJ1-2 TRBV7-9 CASSLVGTGGSGYTF TGTGCCAGCAGCTTAGTCGGGACAGGGGGCAGTGGCTACACCTTC
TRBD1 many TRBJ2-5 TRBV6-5 CASSYLDRGEETQYF TGTGCCAGCAGTTACTTAGACAGGGGAGAAGAGACCCAGTACTTC
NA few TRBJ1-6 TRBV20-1 CSALDLNSPPHF TGCAGTGCCCTGGACCTTAATTCACCCCCCCACTTT
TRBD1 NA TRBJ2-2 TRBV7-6 CASSPTRTGGTTGELFF TGTGCCAGCAGCCCAACCAGGACAGGGGGAACCACCGGGGAGCTGTTTTTT
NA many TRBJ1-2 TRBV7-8 CASSSRRDNYGYTF TGTGCCAGCAGCTCCCGACGGGATAACTATGGCTACACCTTC
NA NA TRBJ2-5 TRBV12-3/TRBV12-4 CASRVGGGEQYF TGTGCCAGCAGAGTGGGGGGAGGAGAGCAGTACTTC
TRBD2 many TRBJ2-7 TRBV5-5 CASSLVAGGLSYEQYF TGTGCCAGCAGCTTGGTTGCGGGGGGGCTCTCCTACGAGCAGTACTTC
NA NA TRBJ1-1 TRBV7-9 CASSLAFWDDTEAFF TGTGCCAGCAGCTTAGCTTTCTGGGACGACACTGAAGCTTTCTTT
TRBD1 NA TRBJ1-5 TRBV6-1 CASRLAPDRGTSQPQHF TGTGCCAGCAGGCTAGCCCCGGACAGGGGGACGAGTCAGCCCCAGCATTTT
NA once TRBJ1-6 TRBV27 CACSLAEGYRSPLHF TGTGCCTGCAGTTTAGCAGAAGGGTACCGTTCACCCCTCCACTTT
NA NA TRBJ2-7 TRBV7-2 CASSVVFSRASEQYF TGTGCCAGCAGCGTCGTATTTAGCAGGGCCAGCGAGCAGTACTTC
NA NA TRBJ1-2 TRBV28 CASSVVAVQGDGYTF TGTGCCAGCAGTGTAGTAGCAGTACAGGGAGATGGCTACACCTTC
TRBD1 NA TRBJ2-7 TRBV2 CASTRQGAIPYEQYF TGTGCCAGCACCAGGCAGGGGGCTATACCCTACGAGCAGTACTTC
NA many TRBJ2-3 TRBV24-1 CATSEKGTTQYF TGTGCCACCAGTGAGAAGGGCACGACGCAGTATTTT
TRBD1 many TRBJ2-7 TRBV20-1 CSAEGQGGFSYEQYF TGCAGTGCCGAGGGACAGGGCGGATTTTCGTACGAGCAGTACTTC
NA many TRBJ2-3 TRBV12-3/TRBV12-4 CASSKRSTDTQYF TGTGCCAGCAGTAAGCGTAGCACAGATACGCAGTATTTT
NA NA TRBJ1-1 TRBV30 CAWSVSQLGAEAFF TGTGCCTGGAGTGTATCCCAGTTGGGTGCTGAAGCTTTCTTT
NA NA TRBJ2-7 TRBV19 CASSIIGLSYEQYF TGTGCCAGTAGTATCATCGGGCTCTCCTACGAGCAGTACTTC
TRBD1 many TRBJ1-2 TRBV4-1 CASSQGQGALPNYGYTF TGCGCCAGCAGCCAAGGACAGGGGGCTCTCCCCAACTATGGCTACACCTTC
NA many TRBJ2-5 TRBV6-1 CASNERKETQYF TGTGCCAGCAATGAGCGGAAAGAGACCCAGTACTTC
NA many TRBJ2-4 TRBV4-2 CASSQEQGGVKNIQYF TGTGCCAGCAGCCAAGAACAGGGAGGGGTCAAAAACATTCAGTACTTC
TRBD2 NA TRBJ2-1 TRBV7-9 CASRLGAGGYNEQFF TGTGCCAGCAGGTTAGGAGCGGGGGGTTACAATGAGCAGTTCTTC
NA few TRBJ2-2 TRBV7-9 CASRPGTPNGELFF TGTGCCAGCAGGCCCGGGACACCCAACGGGGAGCTGTTTTTT
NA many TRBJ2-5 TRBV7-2 CASSGSVGRETQYF TGTGCCAGCAGCGGATCCGTGGGGAGGGAGACCCAGTACTTC
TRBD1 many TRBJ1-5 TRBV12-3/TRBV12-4 CASSRTGSRGNQPQHF TGTGCCAGCAGCCGGACAGGCTCCCGTGGCAATCAGCCCCAGCATTTT
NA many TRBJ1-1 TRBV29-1 CSVEDVGRGGTEAFF TGCAGCGTTGAAGATGTTGGTAGGGGTGGGACTGAAGCTTTCTTT
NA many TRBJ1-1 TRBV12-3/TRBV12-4 CASSPLTGKRTEAFF TGTGCCAGCAGTCCGCTCACAGGGAAAAGGACTGAAGCTTTCTTT
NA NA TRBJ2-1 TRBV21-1 CASSKARRGGPNYNEQFF TGTGCCAGCAGCAAAGCGCGACGGGGGGGCCCCAACTACAATGAGCAGTTCTTC
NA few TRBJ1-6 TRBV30 CAWSVAGDNSPLHF TGTGCCTGGAGTGTCGCAGGGGACAATTCACCCCTCCACTTT
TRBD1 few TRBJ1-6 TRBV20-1 CSARYQQGQDSPLHF TGCAGTGCTAGATACCAACAGGGGCAGGATTCACCCCTCCACTTT
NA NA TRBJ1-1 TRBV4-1 CASSQDYSQGGTAFF TGCGCCAGCAGCCAAGATTATTCCCAGGGTGGGACAGCTTTCTTT
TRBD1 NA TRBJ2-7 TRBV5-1 CASALGQRSYEQYF TGCGCCAGCGCCCTGGGACAGCGGAGCTACGAGCAGTACTTC
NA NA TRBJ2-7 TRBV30 CAWSPGLSMGYEQYF TGTGCCTGGAGCCCGGGTCTATCTATGGGCTACGAGCAGTACTTC
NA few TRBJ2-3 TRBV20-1 CSARETPRWTDTQYF TGCAGTGCCAGAGAGACCCCAAGGTGGACGGATACGCAGTATTTT
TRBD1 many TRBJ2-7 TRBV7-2 CASSLVSGTGERDRGRNEQYF TGTGCCAGCAGCTTAGTGTCGGGGACCGGCGAACGAGACAGGGGGCGAAACGAGCAGTACTTC